These T cell receptor beta chains were read from a single sample in a study of blood T cell repertoires in COVID-19. TCRdb's table, derived via immunoSEQ multiplex PCR, lists solely in-frame clones and lacks some. This table has 160,000 or so clones, 70% to 90% appearing once. The sequenced sample was peripheral blood. The receptors come from a man aged 55 to 70 with acute or convalescent COVID-19. Both conserved end residues are part of each CDR3.

V gene	J gene	CDR3 protein
TRBV6-6	TRBJ2-1	CASSPGQYNEQFF
TRBV18	TRBJ1-6	CASSNLQQPAASSPLHF
TRBV5-8	TRBJ2-7	CASSRDRGYEQYF
TRBV6-5	TRBJ1-3	CASRPGTAGNTIYF
TRBV5-5	TRBJ2-1	CASSLAPRDSYNEQFF
TRBV27	TRBJ2-6	CASSFRGGGANVLTF
TRBV7-8	TRBJ2-1	CASSSKLAGAYNEQFF
TRBV7-2	TRBJ1-1	CASTFGVGDRGRGNTEAFF
TRBV10-2	TRBJ1-4	CASSDRRAGRREKLFF
TRBV7-6	TRBJ2-3	CASSLRGFTTDTQYF
TRBV14	TRBJ2-5	CASSSQGAWRETQYF
TRBV6-1	TRBJ1-5	CASSDRERSNQPQHF
TRBV6-5	TRBJ1-1	CASRGEGKGYTEAFF
TRBV6-1	TRBJ1-2	CASSESVGDMTLYGYTF
TRBV6-5	TRBJ1-3	CASSTQTEAGNTIYF
TRBV29-1	TRBJ1-2	CSVGQGRSANYGYTF
TRBV7-9	TRBJ1-3	CASSTGFPSSGNTIYF
TRBV5-1	TRBJ1-2	CASSFSPGVVGYTF
TRBV5-1	TRBJ1-1	CASSLVEQDTEAFF
TRBV5-1	TRBJ1-3	CASSLAGRPGNTIYF
TRBV15	TRBJ2-3	CATSPSPGADTQYF
TRBV18	TRBJ1-2	CASSLLSQGPNYGYTF
TRBV21-1	TRBJ2-2	CASSKEGRGDTGELFF
TRBV7-2	TRBJ2-3	CASSASPSTDTQYF
TRBV6-5	TRBJ1-1	CASGGHNTEAFF
TRBV2	TRBJ2-7	CAAARGQGYEQYF
TRBV5-1	TRBJ1-1	CASSFEGARTNTEAFF
TRBV5-8	TRBJ1-2	CASSFGPDRETYGYTF